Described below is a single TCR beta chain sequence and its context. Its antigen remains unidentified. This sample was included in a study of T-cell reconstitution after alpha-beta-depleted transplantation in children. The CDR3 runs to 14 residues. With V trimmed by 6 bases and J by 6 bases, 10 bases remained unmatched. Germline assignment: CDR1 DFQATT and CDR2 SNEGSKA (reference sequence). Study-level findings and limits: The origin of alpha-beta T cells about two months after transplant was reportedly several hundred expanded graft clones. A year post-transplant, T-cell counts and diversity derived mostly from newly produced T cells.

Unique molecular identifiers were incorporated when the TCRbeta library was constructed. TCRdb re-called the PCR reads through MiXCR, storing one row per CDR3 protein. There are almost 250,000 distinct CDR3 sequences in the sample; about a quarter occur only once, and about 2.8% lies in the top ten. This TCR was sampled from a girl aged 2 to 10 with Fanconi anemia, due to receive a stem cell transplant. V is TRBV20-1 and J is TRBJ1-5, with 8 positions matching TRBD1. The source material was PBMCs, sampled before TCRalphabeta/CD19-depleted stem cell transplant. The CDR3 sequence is CSASDRVPGQPQHF. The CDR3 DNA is TGCAGTGCCTCGGACAGGGTGCCGGGTCAGCCCCAGCATTTT.